This T cell receptor beta chain was found in a study of T cells in Graves' hyperthyroidism and ophthalmopathy. The CDR3 extends over 12 amino acids. Germline CDR1 GTSNPN, CDR2 SVGIG (reference sequence). Unmatched junction bases numbered 6, after V lost 6 bases and J lost 5 bases. The CDR3 regions of TCR beta were amplified from RNA transcripts. The HTBI primer set served for first-round RT-PCR of the TCR CDR3. TCRdb independently ran MiXCR on the multiplex PCR reads; one entry per CDR3 protein. This sample carries a few hundred thousand distinct CDR3 sequences, about a fifth of them seen once, and the ten largest clones take approximately 4%. This clonotype was counted ten times or more.

Specimen: blood. The chain carries TRBV30 and TRBJ2-5, with 7 bases that match TRBD2. The sequence derives from a woman between 18 and 30 years old with Graves' hyperthyroidism. The CDR3 spells CACTLGGETQYF. The CDR3 DNA follows: TGTGCCTGCACTCTCGGGGGGGAGACCCAGTACTTC.